This T cell receptor beta chain was captured by sequencing in a study of blood T cells in healthy people across ages. A second about 7 to 12 cycle PCR used barcoded and J-beta primers. TCRdb recomputed calls from the 5' RACE reads with MiXCR, one row per CDR3 protein. The data hold 600,000 or so distinct CDR3 sequences, with around 31% observed a single time. The length of the CDR3 is 14 residues. Germline V gene lookup returns CDR1 LGHDT and CDR2 YNNKEL (reference sequence). The J segment lost 9 bases and the V segment lost 6 bases, leaving 8 bases of the junction unmatched. The receptor was derived from a woman of 80 years or more in good health. The gene calls are TRBV3-1 and TRBJ1-6, with 7 bases fitting TRBD1. Specimen: blood. CDR3 in amino acids: CASSSMTGSSPLHF. The CDR3 DNA sequence: TGTGCCAGCAGTTCCATGACAGGGTCTTCACCCCTCCACTTT.